The rows below give T cell receptor beta chains drawn from one sample of a study of Ad26.COV2.S vaccination and SARS-CoV-2 variants. The repertoire was sequenced with immunoSEQ multiplex PCR; TCRdb's copy has only in-frame clones and lacks some. The sample holds 97,000 or so clones, over 70% seen once. Sequenced here: peripheral blood, sampled after recovery from COVID-19. Receptors were obtained from a human donor who had recovered from COVID-19. CDR3s include the opening cysteine and the closing phenylalanine or tryptophan. A D gene is named only where the DNA matches it firmly. Clone size is shown for a subset of rows, as once, few, many or a class of expanded clone.

abundance	v_gene	j_gene	d_gene	CDR3nt	CDR3aa
.	TRBV4-2	TRBJ1-2	.	TGTGCCAGCAGCCAAGATTCGCCTCTCCCAATTGGCTACACCTTC	CASSQDSPLPIGYTF
once	TRBV30	TRBJ1-1	.	TGTGCCTGGAGTGCAGGGCCACCAATGAACACTGAAGCTTTCTTT	CAWSAGPPMNTEAFF
.	TRBV7-3	TRBJ2-1	.	TGTGCCAGCAGCTCAGCCGGACGGGACAATGAGCAGTTCTTC	CASSSAGRDNEQFF
.	TRBV6-5	TRBJ1-5	.	TGTGCCACCCGCGGGGGTCTAGGACAGCCCCAGCATTTT	CATRGGLGQPQHF
.	TRBV30	TRBJ1-1	.	TGTGCCTGGAGTCAAGACGATGAAGCTTTCTTT	CAWSQDDEAFF
.	TRBV4-1	TRBJ2-1	.	TGCGCCAGCAGCCTCCTAGGGGGGGGTAATGAGCAGTTCTTC	CASSLLGGGNEQFF
once	TRBV28	TRBJ2-7	.	TGTGCCAGCATGTACAGCGGCCGAAACTACGAGCAGTACTTC	CASMYSGRNYEQYF
.	TRBV19	TRBJ1-1	.	TGTGCCAGTAGTCCCTGGGAGAAGGGTGAAGCTTTCTTT	CASSPWEKGEAFF
.	TRBV28	TRBJ1-1	.	TGTGCCAGCAGTTTTGGACTGGGAACAGGGTACAACACTGAAGCTTTCTTT	CASSFGLGTGYNTEAFF
.	TRBV7-2	TRBJ1-5	.	TGTGCCAGCAGCTCTCAGGGTTGGCAGCCCCAGCATTTT	CASSSQGWQPQHF
.	TRBV6-6	TRBJ2-3	TRBD2	TGTGCCAGCACCAAAGCGGGGTATTGGGAAGATACGCAGTATTTT	CASTKAGYWEDTQYF
.	TRBV7-9	TRBJ2-7	.	TGTGCCAGCAGCCCGACAGTTACCACCTACGAGCAGTACTTC	CASSPTVTTYEQYF
.	TRBV6-5	TRBJ1-6	.	TGTGCCAGCACCGACAGCATACTTTCACCCCTCCACTTT	CASTDSILSPLHF
.	TRBV15	TRBJ2-1	.	TGTGCCACCAGCAGAGCTCCCGGATCCCGTTTCAATGAGCAGTTCTTC	CATSRAPGSRFNEQFF
.	TRBV28	TRBJ2-7	TRBD1	TGTGCCAGCAGCCCCGGACAGGTAGGCAGGGAGCAGTACTTC	CASSPGQVGREQYF
few	TRBV3-1/TRBV3-2	TRBJ1-6	TRBD1	TGTGCCAGCAGCCTTGGACAGGGATCACCCCTCCACTTT	CASSLGQGSPLHF
once	TRBV6-2/TRBV6-3	TRBJ1-4	TRBD1	TGTGCCAGCAGTTACGAAGGGGGCTCCACTAATGAAAAACTGTTTTTT	CASSYEGGSTNEKLFF
.	TRBV16	TRBJ1-5	.	TGTGCCAGCAGCCAAGACCGGGCTCAGCCCCAGCATTTT	CASSQDRAQPQHF
.	TRBV27	TRBJ2-7	TRBD2	TGTGCCAGCAGTTGGCGGGGGACCCACTACGAGCAGTACTTC	CASSWRGTHYEQYF
.	TRBV6-5	TRBJ1-1	TRBD1	TGTGCCAGCAGTCCTAGGACAGGGAACACTGAAGCTTTCTTT	CASSPRTGNTEAFF
.	TRBV4-1	TRBJ2-5	.	TGCGCCAGCAGCCAAGATAGGGCTTCGATGGCCCAGTACTTC	CASSQDRASMAQYF
.	TRBV9	TRBJ2-2	TRBD2	TGTGCCAGCAGCCCGGGACTAGCGGACTCCACCGGGGAGCTGTTTTTT	CASSPGLADSTGELFF
.	TRBV29-1	TRBJ1-1	.	TGCAGCGTTGAGAGGCAGCTGAACACTGAAGCTTTCTTT	CSVERQLNTEAFF
.	TRBV28	TRBJ1-6	.	TGTGCCAGCAGCCCAATGGAGTCCTATAATTCACCCCTCCACTTT	CASSPMESYNSPLHF
.	TRBV29-1	TRBJ1-2	.	TGCAGCGTGCTGATCCAGAACTATGGCTACACCTTC	CSVLIQNYGYTF
.	TRBV27	TRBJ1-2	TRBD1	TGTGCCAGCAGTTCCTTAGACAGGGGTAGGAGCTACACCTTC	CASSSLDRGRSYTF
.	TRBV25-1	TRBJ2-3	.	TGTGCCAGCAGTGAACGTGAGAGAGATACGCAGTATTTT	CASSERERDTQYF
.	TRBV10-3	TRBJ2-2	TRBD2	TGTGCCATCGCTCCCGCTAGCGGCACCGGGGAGCTGTTTTTT	CAIAPASGTGELFF
.	TRBV30	TRBJ2-7	.	TGTGCCTGGAGTGCCCACCGGGACGGCTCCTACGAGCAGTACTTC	CAWSAHRDGSYEQYF
.	TRBV19	TRBJ2-3	.	TGTGCCAGTAGTCGAAGGACAGCCCTAAACGGGGATACGCAGTATTTT	CASSRRTALNGDTQYF
.	TRBV10-2	TRBJ2-3	.	TGCGCCAGCAGTGAGTCGGGATCCGGGACTCCGCAGTATTTT	CASSESGSGTPQYF
.	TRBV12-5	TRBJ2-2	.	TGTGCTAGTGGGGTAGCAGGTCGGAACACCGGGGAGCTGTTTTTT	CASGVAGRNTGELFF
.	TRBV5-1	TRBJ1-2	.	TGCGCCAGCAGCGTCACGGCAGGGGCCCATGGCTACACCTTC	CASSVTAGAHGYTF
.	TRBV7-2	TRBJ1-3	.	TGTGCCAGCAGCGCCCACCGTCAGGGATCGGGAAACACCATATATTTT	CASSAHRQGSGNTIYF
few	TRBV19	TRBJ1-2	.	TGTGCCAGTAGGGACCAGGGCTGGGGCTACACCTTC	CASRDQGWGYTF
.	TRBV21-1	TRBJ2-7	.	TGTGCCAGCAGCAAAGAGCAGGCAGGGCGGGGGTTACCCGAGCAGTACTTC	CASSKEQAGRGLPEQYF
.	TRBV7-2	TRBJ1-2	.	TGTGCCAGCAGCTTAGCCAGGGCGGAGTATGGCTACACCTTC	CASSLARAEYGYTF
.	TRBV10-3	TRBJ1-1	.	TGTGCCATCAGTGAGAACCCCAAAGAAAGGGCGGTGAGCACTGAAGCTTTCTTT	CAISENPKERAVSTEAFF
.	TRBV11-2	TRBJ2-7	.	TGTGCCAGCAGCATTGGACCCAGCTCCTACGAGCAGTACTTC	CASSIGPSSYEQYF
.	TRBV9	TRBJ1-2	.	TGTGCCAGCAGCACTTATAGTCTGGGCGGCTACTATGGCTACACCTTC	CASSTYSLGGYYGYTF
few	TRBV2	TRBJ1-2	.	TGTGCCAGCAGTGAAGCGACGCAGGGCTATGGCTACACCTTC	CASSEATQGYGYTF
.	TRBV5-4	TRBJ2-1	.	TGTGCCAGCAGCCCTCCGGGACTTGACTCCTACAATGAGCAGTTCTTC	CASSPPGLDSYNEQFF
.	TRBV5-6	TRBJ2-2	.	TGTGCCAGCAGCTTTGGGGGGCTCCCCACCGGGGAGCTGTTTTTT	CASSFGGLPTGELFF
.	TRBV21-1	TRBJ1-2	.	TGTGCCAGCAGCAAAGTCCGGGGGAAAGACTATGGCTACACCTTC	CASSKVRGKDYGYTF
.	TRBV18	TRBJ2-1	TRBD1	TGTGCCAGCTCACTTGGGGACCAGGGGGATGAGCAGTTCTTC	CASSLGDQGDEQFF
.	TRBV3-1/TRBV3-2	TRBJ2-2	TRBD2	TGTGCCAGCAGCCAAGGTTGTCGCGGGGGGGATGGGTTTTTT	CASSQGCRGGDGFF
.	TRBV6-5	TRBJ1-3	.	TGTGCCACCTACAGGGTCTCTGGAAACACCATATATTTT	CATYRVSGNTIYF
few	TRBV30	TRBJ2-7	.	TGTGCCTGGAGTGTGTTGACAGACTTTCCACGAGGGCAGTACTTC	CAWSVLTDFPRGQYF
.	TRBV3-1/TRBV3-2	TRBJ1-6	TRBD1	TGTGCCAGCAGCCTCTTCCCCGGGACAGGGAGTTTTCCACCCCTCCACTTT	CASSLFPGTGSFPPLHF
.	TRBV15	TRBJ1-6	.	TGTGCCACCAGCAGAGATTTGGCAGGTTTGAGGCCCCTCCACTTT	CATSRDLAGLRPLHF
.	TRBV2	TRBJ2-2	TRBD1	TGTGCCAGCAGTGAAGTCAGGGGGACCGGGGAGCTGTTTTTT	CASSEVRGTGELFF
.	TRBV3-1/TRBV3-2	TRBJ1-1	.	TGTGCCAGCAGCCAAGACAGCCTACCCATCATGAACACTGAAGCTTTCTTT	CASSQDSLPIMNTEAFF
.	TRBV24-1	TRBJ2-3	TRBD2	TGTGCCACCAGTGCCCTAGCGGGCTACTCCGAGGCAGATACGCAGTATTTT	CATSALAGYSEADTQYF
.	TRBV25-1	TRBJ2-2	TRBD2	TGTGCCAGCAGTGAATATAGCGGGGGCACCGGGGAGCTGTTTTTT	CASSEYSGGTGELFF
.	TRBV28	TRBJ2-7	TRBD1	TGTGCCAGCAGTTTAGGGACAGTTAGCTACGAGCAGTACTTC	CASSLGTVSYEQYF